These 32 T cell receptor beta chains were sequenced from one sample in a study of blood T cell repertoires in COVID-19. TCRdb's copy holds only in-frame clones and misses some; the assay was immunoSEQ multiplex PCR. Here the sample spans 90,000 or so clones, about 88% being singletons. Sequenced: peripheral blood. All receptors come from a woman older than 75 with active COVID-19.

This chain connects TRBV6-5 to TRBJ2-7; 10 nucleotides align to TRBD1. This CDR3 is built from 14 residues. The trim removed 6 bases at V and 4 bases at J, leaving 6 bases unmatched. CDR1 MNHEY and CDR2 SVGAGI come from the germline V gene. Here the CDR3 reads CASRNDRGLYEQYF. DNA of the CDR3: TGTGCCAGCAGAAACGACAGGGGGCTGTACGAGCAGTACTTC.

This chain joins TRBV25-1 and TRBJ2-6, with 8 bases lining up with TRBD2. The CDR3 is made up of 16 amino acids. The J segment lost 0 bases and the V segment lost 6 bases, leaving 4 bases of the junction unmatched. Germline lookup yields CDR1 MGHDK and CDR2 SYGVNS. CDR3: CASSGGVNSGANVLTF. CDR3 in DNA: TGTGCCAGCAGCGGGGGGGTGAACTCTGGGGCCAACGTCCTGACTTTC.

V is TRBV9 and J is TRBJ2-1; D is unresolved. The length of the CDR3 is 15 residues. The V end was cut by 1 base, the J end by 8 bases, with 16 bases between. Germline V CDR1 and CDR2: SGDLS, YYNGEE. As DNA, the CDR3 is TGTGCCAGCAGCGTATTTTCCCTTACCAGCGATGAGCAGTTCTTC. Protein sequence: CASSVFSLTSDEQFF.

This sequence joins TRBV12-3 or TRBV12-4 and TRBJ2-1; no reliable D call. Trimming pared 3 bases from V and 6 bases from J, leaving 6 bases between. The CDR3 is 12 residues long. As DNA, the CDR3 is TGTGCCAGCAGTTTGGCCCTCAATGAGCAGTTCTTC. It is translated as CASSLALNEQFF.

The rearrangement joins TRBV6-6 to TRBJ1-2, with D possibly matching TRBD1 (5 bases). Germline CDR1 reads MNHNY; CDR2 reads SVGAGI (reference sequence). The CDR3 is 12 residues long. V gave up 6 bases and J gave up 7 bases, with 12 bases separating them. DNA for the CDR3: TGTGCCAGCAGCCCTTATGGGGCTGGCTACACCTTC. Its translation is CASSPYGAGYTF.

The chain links TRBV10-3 to TRBJ2-7, with 7 bases identical to TRBD2. Losses at the gene ends were 3 bases for V and 2 bases for J; bases not matched to a gene: 7. CDR1 is ENHRY, CDR2 SYGVKD, per germline. The CDR3 sequence is 15 residues long. The CDR3: CAISDAAGEAYEQYF. In DNA, the CDR3 is TGTGCCATCAGTGATGCGGCGGGAGAGGCCTACGAGCAGTACTTC.

The chain couples TRBV28 to TRBJ1-2; 7 bases agree with TRBD1. Germline CDR1 reads MDHEN; CDR2 reads SYDVKM. This CDR3 has 16 amino acids. J lost 7 bases, V lost 2 bases, and 13 bases had no gene match. The chain's CDR3 is CASSLGAGRQGGGYTF. Written as DNA, the CDR3 is TGTGCCAGCAGTTTAGGAGCAGGTAGACAGGGAGGTGGCTACACCTTC.

The gene calls are TRBV18 and TRBJ1-3; D might be TRBD1 (6 bases). V lost 3 bases, J lost 2 bases, and 11 bases lay in between. Germline V gene lookup returns CDR1 KGHSH and CDR2 LQKENI. The CDR3 runs to 15 residues. CDR3 DNA: TGTGCCAGCTCACCTCCGGGGGGCCCTGGAAACACCATATATTTT. It yields the protein CASSPPGGPGNTIYF.

The chain combines TRBV5-1 with TRBJ2-7; 8 nucleotides agree with TRBD2. Losses at the gene ends were 1 base for V and 1 base for J; bases not matched to a gene: 7. Germline V CDR1 and CDR2: SGHRS, YFSETQ. This CDR3 has 16 amino acids. In DNA, the CDR3 is TGCGCCAGCAGCTTGTTGGCGGCGGGAGGTTCCTACGAGCAGTACTTC. It codes for CASSLLAAGGSYEQYF.

This chain links TRBV5-8 with TRBJ1-5, with TRBD1 identical over 10 bases. The CDR3 is 18 amino acids. J gave up 0 bases and V 0 bases, and 6 bases lay outside the gene matches. The germline gives CDR1 SGHTS, CDR2 YDEGEE. The CDR3 sequence: CASSLAGTGAYSNQPQHF. The CDR3 DNA reads TGTGCCAGCAGCTTGGCAGGGACAGGGGCCTATAGCAATCAGCCCCAGCATTTT. Full variable domain (missing parts from reference TRBV5-8 and TRBJ1-5): EAGVTQSPTHLIKTRGQQATLRCSPISGHTSVYWYQQALGLGLQFLLWYDEGEERNRGNFPPRFSGRQFPNYSSELNVNALELEDSALYLCASSLAGTGAYSNQPQHFGDGTRLSIL.

The CDR3 region is CSAGQGSGYTF. Written as DNA, the CDR3 is TGCAGTGCTGGACAGGGCTCTGGCTACACCTTC. The chain combines TRBV20-1 with TRBJ1-2; 8 bases map to TRBD1. There are 11 residues in the CDR3. Germline CDR1 reads DFQATT; CDR2 reads SNEGSKA (reference sequence). V trimming: 5 bases; J trimming: 7 bases; junction bases outside the gene matches: 3.

The genes are TRBV2 and TRBJ1-6; 10 nucleotides match TRBD1. CDR1 is SNHLY and CDR2 is FYNNEI in the germline V gene. J gave up 9 bases and V 4 bases, and 9 bases lay outside the gene matches. There are 16 residues in the CDR3. The CDR3 nucleotides are TGTGCCAGCAGTGCTCAAGCGGACAGGGGGGTTTCACCCCTCCACTTT. Translating it yields CASSAQADRGVSPLHF.

The chain combines TRBV7-9 with TRBJ2-3, with 9 bases lining up with TRBD1. This CDR3 is built from 13 residues. Germline V gene sequence: CDR1 SEHNR, CDR2 FQNEAQ (reference sequence). V gave up 7 bases and J gave up 3 bases; unmatched junction bases: 2. As DNA, the CDR3 is TGTGCCAGCAACAGGGGGCGAACAGATACGCAGTATTTT. It specifies CASNRGRTDTQYF.

The rearrangement links TRBV5-1 to TRBJ2-1; perhaps TRBD2 as D (6 bases). Deletions cut 0 bases from V and 6 bases from J, with 10 bases between. The CDR3 is 14 amino acids. Germline loops: CDR1 SGHRS, CDR2 YFSETQ. This CDR3 reads CASSLALAPNEQFF. For the CDR3, the DNA is TGCGCCAGCAGCTTGGCCCTAGCGCCCAATGAGCAGTTCTTC.

V usage is TRBV6-2 or TRBV6-3 and J usage is TRBJ1-5; 9 nucleotides agree with TRBD1. The trim removed 2 bases at V and 0 bases at J, leaving 8 bases unmatched. Germline-derived CDR1 and CDR2 are MNHEY and SVGEGT. CDR3 length: 18 amino acids. This CDR3 reads CASSYGQGRRYSNQPQHF. The CDR3 DNA sequence: TGTGCCAGCAGTTACGGACAGGGGCGGCGGTATAGCAATCAGCCCCAGCATTTT.

V is TRBV7-8 and J is TRBJ1-1, with TRBD1 matching 8 bases. Germline CDR1 reads SGHVS; CDR2 reads FQNEAQ. The CDR3 is 15 residues long. Trimming removed 1 base from V and 1 base from J; junction bases left unmatched: 2. The CDR3 loop reads CASSLGQGSNTEAFF. DNA of the CDR3: TGTGCCAGCAGCTTAGGACAGGGGTCGAACACTGAAGCTTTCTTT.

This chain links TRBV18 with TRBJ2-1, with TRBD1 identical over 7 bases. CDR3 length: 14 residues. From germline, CDR1 is KGHSH and CDR2 LQKENI. Germline trimming cut 4 bases from V and 6 bases from J; bases unmatched to any gene: 6. CDR3 in amino acids: CASSLGPGGNEQFF. CDR3 DNA sequence: TGTGCCAGCTCACTGGGACCAGGGGGCAATGAGCAGTTCTTC.

This sequence joins TRBV9 and TRBJ2-5, with 8 bases identical to TRBD2. Per the germline V gene, CDR1 is SGDLS and CDR2 is YYNGEE. J was trimmed by 3 bases and V by 0 bases; bases with no gene match: 10. CDR3 length: 17 amino acids. The CDR3 protein is CASSVDGGGRFEETQYF. CDR3 DNA sequence: TGTGCCAGCAGCGTAGACGGGGGCGGGAGGTTCGAAGAGACCCAGTACTTC. Supplemented by reference TRBV9 and TRBJ2-5, the full variable domain reads DSGVTQTPKHLITATGQRVTLRCSPRSGDLSVYWYQQSLDQGLQFLIQYYNGEERAKGNILERFSAQQFPDLHSELNLSSLELGDSALYFCASSVDGGGRFEETQYFGPGTRLLVL.

J is TRBJ1-4 and V is TRBV4-3; D remains unclear. Germline V gene data show CDR1 as LGHNA and CDR2 as YSLEER. Trimming cost V 2 bases and J 7 bases, with 17 bases left between them. CDR3 length: 16 residues. The CDR3 region is CASSQPDSGRGEKLFF. CDR3 nucleotide sequence: TGCGCCAGCAGCCAACCAGACTCTGGACGGGGTGAAAAACTGTTTTTT.

This chain uses TRBV18 with TRBJ1-2; TRBD1 matches at 7 bases. Germline CDR1 and CDR2: KGHSH and LQKENI. This CDR3 has 16 amino acids. V lost 3 bases and J lost 0; bases outside the gene matches: 7. The CDR3 DNA reads TGTGCCAGCTCACCTACACAGGGACAGCCTAACTATGGCTACACCTTC. Amino acids: CASSPTQGQPNYGYTF.

CDR3 sequence reads: CASSGPTTDTQYF. In nucleotides, the CDR3 is TGTGCCAGCAGCGGCCCAACCACAGATACGCAGTATTTT. The genes are TRBV7-8 and TRBJ2-3; no clear D gene. Per the germline V gene, CDR1 is SGHVS and CDR2 is FQNEAQ. Trimming removed 5 bases at V and 2 bases at J, with 8 bases between. The CDR3 contains 13 residues. Combining the CDR3 with reference TRBV7-8 and TRBJ2-3 gives the whole variable domain GAGVSQSPRYKVAKRGQDVALRCDPISGHVSLFWYQQALGQGPEFLTYFQNEAQLDKSGLPSDRFFAERPEGSVSTLKIQRTQQEDSAVYLCASSGPTTDTQYFGPGTRLTVL.

The chain employs TRBV13 and TRBJ2-7; 8 positions match TRBD1. V dropped 4 bases and J dropped 9; count of bases not matched to a gene: 8. Per germline, CDR1 PRHDT and CDR2 FYEKMQ (reference sequence). The CDR3 has 13 amino acids. The CDR3, as DNA: TGTGCCAGCAGCTCAAGACAGGGGACGGGGCAGTACTTC. Its translation is CASSSRQGTGQYF. The variable domain in full, completed from reference TRBV13 and TRBJ2-7, reads AAGVIQSPRHLIKEKRETATLKCYPIPRHDTVYWYQQGPGQDPQFLISFYEKMQSDKGSIPDRFSAQQFSDYHSELNMSSLELGDSALYFCASSSRQGTGQYFGPGTRLTVT.

The V gene is TRBV2, the J gene TRBJ1-5; D may be TRBD1 (5 bases). Germline V CDR1 and CDR2: SNHLY, FYNNEI. The length of the CDR3 is 15 residues. Trimming pared 7 bases from V and 4 bases from J, leaving 17 bases between. The CDR3 DNA reads TGTGCCAGCAATACTATGGGGCTTTCTAATCAGCCCCAGCATTTT. It yields the protein CASNTMGLSNQPQHF.

The chain has TRBV7-9 and TRBJ1-1; 8 bases are shared with TRBD1. J lost 5 bases, V lost 4 bases, and 6 bases had no gene match. Germline-derived CDR1 and CDR2 are SEHNR and FQNEAQ (reference sequence). This CDR3 comprises 14 residues. The CDR3, as DNA: TGTGCCAGCAGCTATACAGGGGGATCGACTGAAGCTTTCTTT. Its protein product is CASSYTGGSTEAFF.

The table lists this clone with a count of one. The chain is built from TRBV27 and TRBJ1-1; D gene ambiguous. Deletions cut 0 bases from V and 4 bases from J, with 18 bases between. CDR1 is MNHEY and CDR2 is SMNVEV in the germline V gene (reference sequence). The CDR3 is made up of 17 amino acids. This chain's CDR3 is CASSLSLNSQVVTEAFF. Here the CDR3 DNA reads TGTGCCAGCAGTTTATCTCTAAATTCCCAGGTGGTCACTGAAGCTTTCTTT.

CDR3 in amino acids: CASTGQGNNEKLFF. The DNA of the CDR3 is TGTGCCAGCACCGGCCAGGGGAATAATGAAAAACTGTTTTTT. This chain connects TRBV9 to TRBJ1-4, with D perhaps TRBD1 (6 bases). The CDR3 runs to 14 residues. Trimming shortened V by 6 bases and J by 4 bases, and 13 bases separated the two germline ends. Per the germline V gene, CDR1 is SGDLS and CDR2 is YYNGEE.

This clone is a singleton in its sample. The J gene is TRBJ2-7, the V gene TRBV5-6; 11 positions match TRBD2. In germline, CDR1 is SGHDT, CDR2 YYEEEE. The CDR3 has 16 amino acids. Germline trimming cut 4 bases from V and 0 bases from J; bases unmatched to any gene: 6. This CDR3 reads CASSVLTSGSSYEQYF. The CDR3 nucleotides read TGTGCCAGCAGCGTACTAACTAGCGGGAGCTCCTACGAGCAGTACTTC. The full variable domain, completed using reference TRBV5-6 and TRBJ2-7, is DAGVTQSPTHLIKTRGQQVTLRCSPKSGHDTVSWYQQALGQGPQFIFQYYEEEERQRGNFPDRFSGHQFPNYSSELNVNALLLGDSALYLCASSVLTSGSSYEQYFGPGTRLTVT.

The chain recombines TRBV18 with TRBJ2-1; D is perhaps TRBD1 (6 bases). Trimming took 4 bases from V and 6 from J, leaving 19 bases between them. The germline gives CDR1 KGHSH, CDR2 LQKENI. This CDR3 has 16 amino acids. The CDR3 bases are TGTGCCAGCTCACTCAACAGGGTCGGAGTCGGCAATGAGCAGTTCTTC. Its protein product is CASSLNRVGVGNEQFF.

DNA for the CDR3: TGTGCCAGCAGCCCGGACAGGGGTTCAGATACGCAGTATTTT. As protein: CASSPDRGSDTQYF. The genes are TRBV7-3 and TRBJ2-3; 9 bases are a match to TRBD1. Germline CDR1 is SGHTA and CDR2 is FQGTGA. This CDR3 spans 14 amino acids. J was trimmed by 4 bases and V by 5 bases; bases with no gene match: 4.

CDR3 amino acids: CASSVGLAETYEQYF. The CDR3 DNA reads as TGTGCCAGCAGCGTGGGACTAGCGGAGACCTACGAGCAGTACTTC. The V and J genes are TRBV7-2 and TRBJ2-7; 11 bases map to TRBD2. The ends lost 5 bases at V and 2 bases at J; junction bases unmatched: 5. CDR1 is SGHTA and CDR2 is FQGNSA in the germline V gene. This CDR3 has 15 amino acids.

The J gene is TRBJ2-5, the V gene TRBV28; 10 nucleotides match TRBD2. Germline V gene lookup returns CDR1 MDHEN and CDR2 SYDVKM. CDR3 length: 15 residues. V gave up 6 bases and J gave up 3 bases; unmatched junction bases: 7. In DNA form, the CDR3 reads TGTGCCAGCAGATTCTATCTAGCGGGGGAAGAGACCCAGTACTTC. This encodes CASRFYLAGEETQYF.

The chain uses TRBV19 and TRBJ2-2; 8 positions agree with TRBD1. The CDR3 sequence is 16 residues long. Germline trimming cut 3 bases from V and 7 bases from J; bases unmatched to any gene: 10. CDR1 and CDR2 (germline): LNHDA, SQIVND (reference sequence). CDR3 residues: CASSMQQGGFGGELFF. The CDR3 nucleotides are TGTGCCAGTAGTATGCAACAGGGGGGATTCGGCGGGGAGCTGTTTTTT.